This T cell receptor beta chain was found in a study of cytomegalovirus exposure and HLA in healthy donors. Study outcomes and limitations: A link between a missense DCLRE1C variant and TCR beta V- and J-gene trimming emerged from a later analysis.

The donors gave bone marrow, and they were healthy. V lost 2 bases, J lost 5 bases, and 9 bases lay in between. Germline V gene sequence: CDR1 SGHTA, CDR2 FQGTGA. The CDR3 is 13 residues long. The PCR made use of 60 Vbeta and 13 Jbeta primers. TCRdb's table, derived via immunoSEQ multiplex PCR, lists solely in-frame clones and lacks some. The profile covers about 160,000 clones, with about 81% appearing a single time and about 1.9% taken by the ten largest. With respect to this clone: Its antigen is as yet unknown.

Sequenced input: PBMCs. The chain combines TRBV7-3 with TRBJ2-5; weak D call: TRBD1 (5 bases). The sequence came from a woman aged 18-30 years in good health and CMV-seronegative. CDR3 bases: TGTGCCAGCAGCTTACAGGGTGCGGAGACCCAGTACTTC. This sequence encodes CASSLQGAETQYF.